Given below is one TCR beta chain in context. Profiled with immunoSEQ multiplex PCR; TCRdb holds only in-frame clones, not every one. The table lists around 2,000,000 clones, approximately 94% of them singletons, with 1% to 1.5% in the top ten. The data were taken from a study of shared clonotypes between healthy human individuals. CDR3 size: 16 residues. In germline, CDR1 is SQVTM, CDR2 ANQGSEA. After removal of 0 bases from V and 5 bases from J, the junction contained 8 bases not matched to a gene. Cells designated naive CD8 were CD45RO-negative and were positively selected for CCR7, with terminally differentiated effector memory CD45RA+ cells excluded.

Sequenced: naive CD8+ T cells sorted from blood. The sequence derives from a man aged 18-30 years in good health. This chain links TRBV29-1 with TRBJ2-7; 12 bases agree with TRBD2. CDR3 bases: TGCAGCGTTGAAGAAACCGGACTAGCGGGAATCCACGAGCAGTACTTC. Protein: CSVEETGLAGIHEQYF.